Shown below are 23 T cell receptor beta chains from a single sample sequenced in a study of response to subunit inactivated influenza vaccine. A single record per CDR3 protein comes from TCRdb applying MiXCR to the RT-PCR reads. The sample has around 760,000 distinct CDR3 sequences; over 11% are singletons. Sequencing was performed on PBMCs from blood, taken less than 15 days before vaccination. The receptor set was obtained from a man between 45 and 60 years old who received an inactivated influenza vaccine.

The sample holds a few counts of this clonotype. The chain employs TRBV5-1 and TRBJ2-3; D may be TRBD2 (5 bases). The CDR3 runs to 14 residues. V was pared by 5 bases and J by 5 bases, with 15 bases between. CDR1 SGHRS and CDR2 YFSETQ come from the germline V gene. CDR3 DNA: TGCGCCAGCAGTAGGGCGGCGGGTGGAGATACGCAGTATTTT. It codes for CASSRAAGGDTQYF.

This clonotype was counted a few times. The rearrangement uses TRBV4-3 and TRBJ2-3; tentatively, D is TRBD2 (6 bases). The V end was cut by 0 bases, the J end by 2 bases, with 12 bases between. The CDR3 sequence is 16 residues long. Germline V CDR1 and CDR2: LGHNA, YSLEER. CDR3 protein: CASSQEAIAATDTQYF. CDR3 nucleotide sequence: TGCGCCAGCAGCCAAGAGGCGATAGCGGCCACAGATACGCAGTATTTT.

The rearrangement links TRBV4-1 to TRBJ2-3; no definite D call. Trimming stripped 4 bases from V and 4 bases from J, with 9 bases between. The CDR3 consists of 13 residues. Germline CDR1 MGHRA, CDR2 YSYEKL. CDR3 nucleotides: TGCGCCAGCAGCCCCACCCCGGCAGATACGCAGTATTTT. It encodes CASSPTPADTQYF.

V is TRBV5-1 and J is TRBJ2-7; no firm D call. The CDR3 has 17 amino acids. The germline CDR1 and CDR2 sequences are SGHRS and YFSETQ. V lost 3 bases and J 7 bases, leaving 26 bases between the germline ends. CDR3 sequence reads: CASSSLGYQGLPREQYF. In DNA form, the CDR3 reads TGCGCCAGCAGCTCCCTGGGTTACCAAGGATTGCCTAGGGAGCAGTACTTC.

The gene calls are TRBV6-1 and TRBJ2-5; TRBD2 aligns across 9 bases. The CDR3 covers 15 residues. V lost 6 bases, J lost 4 bases, and 9 bases stayed unmatched. CDR1 and CDR2 from the germline V gene are MNHNS and SASEGT. CDR3 region: CASRGASGAIETQYF. The CDR3 coding sequence is TGTGCCAGCAGGGGCGCTAGCGGGGCGATAGAGACCCAGTACTTC.

In this sample, this clonotype turned up a few times. The rearrangement links TRBV25-1 to TRBJ1-6, with 7 bases lining up with TRBD1. V trimming: 2 bases; J trimming: 11 bases; junction bases outside the gene matches: 6. The CDR3 is 14 amino acids. Germline V lookup: CDR1 MGHDK, CDR2 SYGVNS. The chain's CDR3 is CASSEQGVSAPLHF. CDR3 DNA: TGTGCCAGCAGTGAACAGGGGGTTTCGGCACCCCTCCACTTT.

This clonotype has just a few counts. The chain uses TRBV20-1 and TRBJ2-1; 10 bases are shared with TRBD1. Per germline, CDR1 DFQATT and CDR2 SNEGSKA (reference sequence). V trimming: 6 bases; J trimming: 1 base; junction bases outside the gene matches: 6. This CDR3 is built from 15 residues. CDR3 in amino acids: CSAPWTGGSYNEQFF. CDR3 DNA: TGCAGTGCGCCGTGGACAGGGGGTTCCTACAATGAGCAGTTCTTC.

This clonotype was seen ten or more times. The chain recombines TRBV20-1 with TRBJ2-7, with D maybe TRBD1 (5 bases). V lost 0 bases to trimming and J lost 4 bases, with 13 bases between them. Germline V gene sequence: CDR1 DFQATT, CDR2 SNEGSKA (reference sequence). This CDR3 spans 14 amino acids. In DNA, the CDR3 is TGCAGTGCTAGAGATCATCAGGGCGTATACGAGCAGTACTTC. Translating it yields CSARDHQGVYEQYF.

There are many counts of this clonotype. The chain joins TRBV3-1 to TRBJ2-7; 7 positions agree with TRBD1. With V trimmed by 10 bases and J by 3 bases, 12 bases remained unmatched. Germline lookup yields CDR1 LGHDT and CDR2 YNNKEL (reference sequence). This CDR3 contains 14 residues. The CDR3 loop reads CATQQGPSFYEQYF. Written as DNA, the CDR3 is TGTGCCACCCAACAGGGGCCATCATTCTACGAGCAGTACTTC.

V gene TRBV28 combines with J gene TRBJ2-7; a possible D gene is TRBD1 (5 bases). With 5 bases removed from V and 4 bases from J, the gap between germline ends came to 15 bases. The CDR3 is 14 residues long. Germline CDR1 MDHEN, CDR2 SYDVKM. CDR3 loop: CASSQTDLSYEQYF. CDR3 sequence (DNA): TGTGCCAGCAGTCAGACAGATTTATCATACGAGCAGTACTTC.

This chain joins TRBV20-1 and TRBJ1-1; no reliable D call. CDR3 size: 14 residues. Germline V gives CDR1 DFQATT, CDR2 SNEGSKA (reference sequence). V was clipped by 3 bases and J by 4 bases, with 15 bases between them. CDR3 amino acids: CSARGPRSATEAFF. CDR3 nucleotides: TGCAGTGCTAGGGGCCCCCGTTCAGCCACTGAAGCTTTCTTT.

This clonotype was detected ten times or more. The chain joins TRBV28 to TRBJ2-1, with D hard to call. V shed 5 bases and J shed 7 bases, with 9 bases lying between them. The CDR3 consists of 12 residues. Germline loops: CDR1 MDHEN, CDR2 SYDVKM. The CDR3 is CASSASRNEQFF. CDR3 sequence (DNA): TGTGCCAGCAGTGCTTCTAGGAATGAGCAGTTCTTC.

The V gene is TRBV2, the J gene TRBJ1-5; the D gene is possibly TRBD1 (6 bases). Trimming cost V 6 bases and J 0 bases, with 12 bases left between them. The germline V gene encodes CDR1 SNHLY and CDR2 FYNNEI. This CDR3 spans 15 amino acids. The CDR3 loop is CASRAGVSSNQPQHF. The CDR3 DNA reads TGTGCCAGCAGAGCAGGGGTCAGTAGCAATCAGCCCCAGCATTTT.

The rearrangement links TRBV6-1 to TRBJ2-5; 11 positions agree with TRBD2. Germline V gives CDR1 MNHNS, CDR2 SASEGT. J gave up 4 bases and V 6 bases, and 13 bases lay outside the gene matches. The CDR3 length is 17 residues. The CDR3: CASRNRLSGGALETQYF. The CDR3 DNA reads as TGTGCCAGCAGGAACCGCCTTAGCGGGGGGGCCTTAGAGACCCAGTACTTC.

CDR3 bases: TGTGCCATCAGTCACACCCAGGGGATTCAGCCCCAGCATTTT. As protein: CAISHTQGIQPQHF. The chain couples TRBV10-3 to TRBJ1-5; D perhaps matches TRBD1 (6 bases). The length of the CDR3 is 14 residues. Germline-derived CDR1 and CDR2 are ENHRY and SYGVKD. V lost 5 bases and J 6 bases, leaving 14 bases between the germline ends.

The CDR3 DNA reads as TGTGCCACCAGCAGAAGACAGGGGGTCTACGAGCAGTACTTC. Protein sequence: CATSRRQGVYEQYF. This sequence joins TRBV15 and TRBJ2-7, with TRBD1 matching over 9 bases. The trim removed 2 bases at V and 3 bases at J, leaving 2 bases unmatched. This CDR3 spans 14 amino acids. The germline CDR1 and CDR2 sequences are LNHNV and YYDKDF (reference sequence).

CDR3 sequence (DNA): TGCAGTGCTAGTCGGGGGGGGCAAAACACTGAAGCTTTCTTT. As protein: CSASRGGQNTEAFF. The chain combines TRBV20-1 with TRBJ1-1; maybe TRBD1 (6 bases). Germline assignment: CDR1 DFQATT and CDR2 SNEGSKA (reference sequence). This CDR3 region has 14 residues. V was shortened by 3 bases and J by 2 bases, with 13 bases between the two germline ends.

This chain connects TRBV7-8 to TRBJ2-3, with 9 bases aligning to TRBD2. Germline V gene data show CDR1 as SGHVS and CDR2 as FQNEAQ. V shed 10 bases and J 0 bases; nucleotides not matched to a gene: 5. The length of the CDR3 is 14 residues. CDR3 loop: CATTSGPSTDTQYF. In DNA, the CDR3 is TGTGCCACCACTAGCGGGCCTAGCACAGATACGCAGTATTTT.

This sequence joins TRBV3-1 and TRBJ1-5; D is undetermined. The CDR3 runs 16 residues. The ends were cut back, 0 bases at V and 7 bases at J, with 16 bases in the middle. In germline, CDR1 is LGHDT, CDR2 YNNKEL (reference sequence). The CDR3 spells CASSQDLVSNPQPQHF. The CDR3 DNA reads as TGTGCCAGCAGCCAAGATCTAGTCAGCAACCCCCAGCCCCAGCATTTT.

In nucleotides, the CDR3 is TGTGCCAGCAGCCCCGGCGGGGGGGATTACAATGAGCAGTTCTTC. The encoded protein is CASSPGGGDYNEQFF. The chain couples TRBV28 to TRBJ2-1; 9 nucleotides match TRBD2. This CDR3 spans 15 amino acids. With V trimmed by 6 bases and J by 4 bases, 7 bases remained unmatched. CDR1 is MDHEN and CDR2 is SYDVKM in the germline V gene.

This clonotype appeared a few times. The chain has TRBV27 and TRBJ1-6, with a tentative D call TRBD1 (6 bases). Germline CDR1 and CDR2: MNHEY and SMNVEV (reference sequence). The CDR3 runs to 14 residues. Trimming removed 6 bases at V and 7 bases at J, with 13 bases between. In DNA form, the CDR3 reads TGTGCCAGCAGCCCGGACAGCACAAATTCACCCCTCCACTTT. This sequence encodes CASSPDSTNSPLHF.

The gene calls are TRBV12-3 or TRBV12-4 and TRBJ1-1, with D possibly matching TRBD1 (6 bases). V was clipped by 10 bases and J by 1 base, with 13 bases between them. The length of the CDR3 is 13 residues. CDR3 nucleotide sequence: TGTGCCACCGGACAGTTTACGAACACTGAAGCTTTCTTT. This translates into CATGQFTNTEAFF.

The V call is TRBV12-5, the J call TRBJ2-3; possibly TRBD1 or TRBD2 for D (5 bases each). The V and J ends lost 6 bases and 9 bases respectively, with 16 bases between them. From germline, CDR1 is LGHNT and CDR2 FRNRAP. This CDR3 has 13 amino acids. The CDR3 sequence is CASGVGTSRTQYF. CDR3 DNA sequence: TGTGCTAGTGGGGTCGGGACGTCGAGAACGCAGTATTTT.